This is a list of T cell receptor beta chains from one sample in a study of T cell changes during pregnancy in multiple sclerosis. Some clones are missing from TCRdb's copy, which holds only in-frame ones; the method was immunoSEQ multiplex PCR. This sample carries tens of thousands of clones, around 92% of them seen once, and the ten largest clones take 0.67%. This specimen was CD4+ T cells from peripheral blood mononuclear cells, taken in the third trimester of pregnancy. These receptors all stem from a female donor with multiple sclerosis, enrolled in a pregnancy study. The CDR3 runs from the conserved cysteine through the conserved F or W. A D gene is named only where the DNA matches it firmly. Clone size is given for some rows only: seen once, a few or many times, or a class if the clone is expanded.

TRBJ2-1,TRBV28,NA,TRBD2,CASRTSGLAGNEQFF,TGTGCCAGCAGGACCTCGGGACTAGCGGGCAATGAGCAGTTCTTC
TRBJ2-1,TRBV5-4,NA,NA,CASSAPGEQFF,TGTGCCAGCAGCGCACCGGGAGAGCAGTTCTTC
TRBJ2-1,TRBV1,NA,NA,CTSSLGPGKWVSKVGEQFF,TGCACCAGCAGCCTAGGGCCAGGGAAGTGGGTTTCCAAGGTCGGTGAGCAGTTCTTC
TRBJ2-1,TRBV5-4,NA,TRBD2,CASSFGLAGDNEQFF,TGTGCCAGCAGCTTCGGACTAGCGGGGGACAATGAGCAGTTCTTC
TRBJ2-7,TRBV28,NA,TRBD2,CASGLAGAIDEQYF,TGTGCCAGCGGACTAGCGGGAGCTATCGACGAGCAGTACTTC
TRBJ1-5,TRBV18,once,NA,CASSPVRGNNNQPQHF,TGTGCCAGCTCACCAGTCCGGGGGAACAACAATCAGCCCCAGCATTTT
TRBJ2-7,TRBV27,NA,NA,CASSPGTISYEQYF,TGTGCCAGCAGTCCGGGGACAATCTCCTACGAGCAGTACTTC
TRBJ1-2,TRBV29-1,NA,NA,CSVSGAPYGYTF,TGCAGCGTTTCGGGAGCCCCCTATGGCTACACCTTC
TRBJ2-3,TRBV5-1,NA,TRBD2,CASSNPLAGTDTQYF,TGCGCCAGCAGCAACCCCCTAGCGGGAACAGATACGCAGTATTTT
TRBJ1-2,TRBV2,NA,TRBD1,CASSGSTGTYGYTF,TGTGCCAGCAGTGGATCGACAGGGACCTATGGCTACACCTTC
TRBJ2-1,TRBV7-6,once,TRBD1,CASSPGGHEQFF,TGTGCCAGCAGCCCAGGGGGACATGAGCAGTTCTTC
TRBJ2-1,TRBV9,NA,NA,CASSVALASEQFF,TGTGCCAGCAGCGTAGCACTAGCCAGCGAGCAGTTCTTC
TRBJ2-7,TRBV6-4,NA,NA,CASTFHPPSWGLEQYF,TGTGCCAGTACTTTCCACCCCCCGTCATGGGGGCTCGAGCAGTACTTC
TRBJ1-1,TRBV5-1,NA,NA,CASSYQEVMNTEAFF,TGCGCCAGCAGCTACCAAGAGGTAATGAACACTGAAGCTTTCTTT
TRBJ2-1,TRBV27,NA,TRBD1,CASSSWTGSTYNEQFF,TGTGCCAGCAGTTCTTGGACAGGATCTACCTACAATGAGCAGTTCTTC
TRBJ2-5,TRBV5-6,NA,NA,CASSAQGYQETQYF,TGTGCCAGCAGCGCCCAGGGGTACCAAGAGACCCAGTACTTC
TRBJ2-2,TRBV7-3,once,TRBD2,CASSRGTSGTIGELFF,TGTGCCAGCAGCCGCGGGACTAGCGGGACTATCGGGGAGCTGTTTTTT
TRBJ1-2,TRBV19,once,TRBD1,CAARKEGADYGYTF,TGTGCCGCCCGAAAGGAGGGGGCTGACTATGGCTACACCTTC
TRBJ2-7,TRBV6-6,NA,NA,CASTLPPYEQYF,TGTGCCAGCACCCTTCCCCCTTACGAGCAGTACTTC
TRBJ2-7,TRBV9,NA,TRBD2,CASSVDVSGTLRDEQYF,TGTGCCAGCAGCGTAGATGTTAGCGGGACCCTACGGGACGAGCAGTACTTC
TRBJ2-3,TRBV19,NA,TRBD2,CASMPRLAGEADTQYF,TGTGCCAGTATGCCACGACTAGCGGGAGAGGCAGATACGCAGTATTTT
TRBJ2-7,TRBV28,NA,NA,CASSYHRASDQYF,TGTGCCAGCAGTTACCACAGGGCTTCAGATCAGTACTTC
TRBJ2-5,TRBV29-1,NA,NA,CSVRNRSTKETQYF,TGCAGCGTTCGAAACAGGTCCACCAAAGAGACCCAGTACTTC
TRBJ2-3,TRBV4-2,NA,TRBD2,CASSPGLAGGGDTQYF,TGTGCCAGCAGCCCCGGACTAGCGGGAGGCGGGGATACGCAGTATTTT
TRBJ2-3,TRBV19,NA,TRBD2,CASRTGLAGNTDTQYF,TGTGCCAGTAGGACTGGACTAGCGGGAAACACAGATACGCAGTATTTT
TRBJ2-5,TRBV19,NA,NA,CASSMPGGHQETQYF,TGTGCCAGTAGTATGCCCGGGGGGCATCAAGAGACCCAGTACTTC
TRBJ1-6,TRBV27,NA,NA,CASGQISSYNSPLHF,TGTGCCAGCGGTCAGATAAGCTCCTATAATTCACCCCTCCACTTT
TRBJ2-1,TRBV5-1,NA,TRBD2,CASSGGLAGGSYNEQFF,TGCGCCAGCAGCGGGGGGCTAGCGGGAGGCTCCTACAATGAGCAGTTCTTC
TRBJ2-2,TRBV9,NA,TRBD1,CASSVVGTAGELFF,TGTGCCAGCAGCGTAGTGGGGACAGCCGGGGAGCTGTTTTTT
TRBJ2-5,TRBV28,NA,TRBD1,CASSRQGADETQYF,TGTGCCAGCAGTCGACAGGGGGCAGATGAGACCCAGTACTTC
TRBJ2-5,TRBV5-1,NA,TRBD2,CASSFLASGSETQYF,TGCGCCAGCAGCTTCCTAGCTAGCGGGAGTGAGACCCAGTACTTC
TRBJ1-5,TRBV5-6,NA,TRBD1,CASSYGQGGQPQHF,TGTGCCAGCAGTTATGGACAGGGGGGTCAGCCCCAGCATTTT
TRBJ1-5,TRBV10-1,NA,NA,CASSGALDREPSNQPQHF,TGCGCCAGCAGTGGCGCCCTGGACAGAGAACCTAGCAATCAGCCCCAGCATTTT
TRBJ1-5,TRBV19,NA,TRBD1,CASSITPRDRETELSNQPQHF,TGTGCCAGTAGTATCACTCCCCGGGACAGGGAGACGGAATTGAGCAATCAGCCCCAGCATTTT
TRBJ1-1,TRBV28,NA,NA,CASGGLGAFF,TGTGCCAGCGGAGGATTGGGAGCTTTCTTT
TRBJ1-2,TRBV28,NA,NA,CASSLGVGSGYGYTF,TGTGCCAGCAGTTTAGGTGTGGGGTCGGGGTATGGCTACACCTTC
TRBJ2-3,TRBV28,NA,NA,CASSSHTGLVGGLQYF,TGTGCCAGCAGTTCCCATACGGGGTTGGTTGGGGGCCTGCAGTATTTT
TRBJ1-2,TRBV2,few,NA,CASSFTGNGYTF,TGTGCCAGCAGTTTCACAGGGAATGGCTACACCTTC
TRBJ2-3,TRBV5-6,few,NA,CASSFTDVKTRQYF,TGTGCCAGCAGCTTCACAGACGTTAAAACCAGGCAGTATTTT
TRBJ2-3,TRBV19,once,TRBD2,CASNLGLAGVGPHTDTQYF,TGTGCCAGTAACCTGGGACTAGCGGGAGTCGGACCACACACAGATACGCAGTATTTT
TRBJ2-7,TRBV10-3,NA,NA,CAISEQGGPYEQYF,TGTGCCATCAGTGAACAGGGTGGGCCATACGAGCAGTACTTC
TRBJ1-4,TRBV6-5,NA,NA,CASSYGRVGEKLFF,TGTGCCAGCAGTTACGGCAGGGTGGGTGAAAAACTGTTTTTT
TRBJ2-5,TRBV14,NA,NA,CASSQDYGLVKETQYF,TGTGCCAGCAGCCAAGATTACGGCCTAGTCAAAGAGACCCAGTACTTC
TRBJ2-2,TRBV10-3,NA,TRBD1,CAIGQGVSTGELFF,TGTGCCATCGGACAGGGTGTTTCCACCGGGGAGCTGTTTTTT
TRBJ2-1,TRBV7-3,NA,TRBD2,CASSLISGRSRNEQFF,TGTGCCAGCAGCTTAATTAGCGGGAGGAGTAGAAATGAGCAGTTCTTC
TRBJ2-1,TRBV6-1,once,NA,CASGHGGGGFDEQFF,TGTGCCAGTGGCCACGGTGGTGGAGGTTTTGATGAGCAGTTCTTC
TRBJ2-7,TRBV5-1,NA,TRBD2,CASSLVLAGGPRSYEQYF,TGCGCCAGCAGCTTGGTTCTAGCGGGAGGGCCTCGGTCCTACGAGCAGTACTTC
TRBJ2-7,TRBV7-9,NA,TRBD2,CASSLGGGPDEQYF,TGTGCCAGCAGCTTGGGGGGAGGGCCGGACGAGCAGTACTTC
TRBJ1-2,TRBV2,NA,NA,CASRDSRSNYGYTF,TGTGCCAGCAGAGACAGCAGATCTAACTATGGCTACACCTTC
TRBJ1-3,TRBV28,NA,NA,CASSQGAHTIYF,TGTGCCAGCAGTCAAGGGGCTCACACCATATATTTT
TRBJ2-3,TRBV7-3,NA,NA,CASSLHQVEDTQYF,TGTGCCAGCAGCTTACACCAGGTAGAAGATACGCAGTATTTT
TRBJ1-2,TRBV7-9,NA,NA,CASSLSTAGYTF,TGTGCCAGCAGCTTATCCACTGCCGGCTACACCTTC
TRBJ2-1,TRBV7-9,once,TRBD1,CASTSARGQGYNEQFF,TGTGCCAGCACATCCGCACGGGGACAGGGTTACAATGAGCAGTTCTTC
TRBJ2-1,TRBV28,NA,TRBD1,CASSSPGQGFDEQFF,TGTGCCAGCAGTTCCCCGGGACAGGGGTTCGATGAGCAGTTCTTC
TRBJ2-1,TRBV10-3,NA,TRBD2,CAISESLSGRNEQFF,TGTGCCATCAGTGAGTCCCTCAGCGGGAGGAATGAGCAGTTCTTC
TRBJ1-4,TRBV5-6,NA,NA,CASGPAGRDEKLFF,TGTGCCAGCGGCCCGGCTGGTCGGGATGAAAAACTGTTTTTT